The rows below give T cell receptor beta chains drawn from one sample of a study of CD8 T cells in Susac syndrome. Using its own MiXCR run on the immunoSEQ multiplex PCR reads, TCRdb lists one record per CDR3 protein. The sample contains approximately 76,000 distinct CDR3 sequences, over 85% of which appear only once. The sample consisted of CD8+ T cells from PBMCs. The source of these receptors is a human donor with multiple sclerosis. Both conserved end residues are part of each CDR3. The order of the fields is clone size, J gene, V gene, D gene, CDR3 protein, CDR3 DNA. The D gene is left open where the match is weak. Clone size is given for some rows only: seen once, a few or many times, or a class if the clone is expanded.

NA | TRBJ1-2 | TRBV27 | TRBD1 | CASRDRGRRIDGYTF | TGTGCCAGCAGGGACAGGGGGCGCAGAATAGATGGCTACACCTTC
once | TRBJ2-7 | TRBV29-1 | TRBD1 | CSVEGQGASEQYF | TGCAGCGTTGAAGGGCAGGGGGCGTCCGAGCAGTACTTC
NA | TRBJ2-1 | TRBV7-9 | NA | CASSFWGFQDEQFF | TGTGCCAGCAGCTTTTGGGGGTTTCAGGATGAGCAGTTCTTC
NA | TRBJ2-7 | TRBV12-3/TRBV12-4 | TRBD1 | CASSTTWDRVVYEQYF | TGTGCCAGCAGCACCACTTGGGACAGGGTCGTCTACGAGCAGTACTTC
once | TRBJ1-5 | TRBV6-5 | NA | CASSYSRGDQPQHF | TGTGCCAGCAGTTACAGCAGGGGCGATCAGCCCCAGCATTTT
NA | TRBJ1-1 | TRBV19 | TRBD1 | CASSNRGDTEAFF | TGTGCCAGTAGTAACAGGGGAGACACTGAAGCTTTCTTT
NA | TRBJ1-2 | TRBV20-1 | NA | CSAPDRHYGYTF | TGCAGTGCCCCTGACAGGCACTATGGCTACACCTTC
NA | TRBJ1-6 | TRBV7-9 | NA | CASSSEGPRSYNSPLHF | TGTGCCAGCAGCTCCGAGGGCCCAAGGAGCTATAATTCACCCCTCCACTTT
once | TRBJ2-7 | TRBV25-1 | TRBD1 | CASGWTGYEQYF | TGTGCCAGCGGATGGACAGGGTACGAGCAGTACTTC
NA | TRBJ1-1 | TRBV19 | NA | CASIPDSEVNTEAFF | TGTGCCAGTATCCCGGACAGTGAGGTGAACACTGAAGCTTTCTTT
NA | TRBJ1-1 | TRBV12-3/TRBV12-4 | NA | CASTWGGREDTEAFF | TGTGCCAGCACCTGGGGGGGGCGCGAGGACACTGAAGCTTTCTTT
NA | TRBJ2-7 | TRBV3-1 | NA | CASSQVGAHEQYF | TGTGCCAGCAGCCAAGTCGGGGCGCACGAGCAGTACTTC
NA | TRBJ2-3 | TRBV7-8 | NA | CASSFGGASTDTQYF | TGTGCCAGCAGCTTTGGCGGAGCTAGCACAGATACGCAGTATTTT
NA | TRBJ2-5 | TRBV9 | NA | CASSVGASVQETQYF | TGTGCCAGCAGCGTAGGGGCTAGCGTACAAGAGACCCAGTACTTC
NA | TRBJ2-3 | TRBV5-1 | NA | CASSFHRTSTDTQYF | TGCGCCAGCAGCTTTCATCGGACAAGCACAGATACGCAGTATTTT
NA | TRBJ2-5 | TRBV7-9 | NA | CASSFPSRRETQYF | TGTGCCAGCAGCTTTCCTAGCCGTCGGGAGACCCAGTACTTC
NA | TRBJ1-1 | TRBV7-8 | NA | CASNHRPGREDTEAFF | TGTGCCAGCAATCATCGGCCGGGCCGCGAGGACACTGAAGCTTTCTTT
NA | TRBJ2-7 | TRBV7-9 | TRBD2 | CASSLGGLADEQYF | TGTGCCAGCAGCTTAGGGGGACTAGCGGACGAGCAGTACTTC
NA | TRBJ2-2 | TRBV11-1 | NA | CASTSGWSNTGELFF | TGTGCCAGCACCTCGGGGTGGTCGAACACCGGGGAGCTGTTTTTT
NA | TRBJ2-5 | TRBV12-3/TRBV12-4 | NA | CASSLGGREQETQYF | TGTGCCAGCAGCCTCGGAGGGCGAGAGCAAGAGACCCAGTACTTC
NA | TRBJ1-1 | TRBV7-9 | NA | CASSLPQLTEAFF | TGTGCCAGCAGCTTACCCCAGCTCACTGAAGCTTTCTTT
NA | TRBJ1-5 | TRBV27 | NA | CASSLSSGNHQPQHF | TGTGCCAGCAGTTTATCATCGGGAAACCATCAGCCCCAGCATTTT
NA | TRBJ2-1 | TRBV5-1 | NA | CASSKVRHNEQFF | TGCGCCAGCAGCAAAGTGCGGCACAATGAGCAGTTCTTC
NA | TRBJ1-4 | TRBV6-1 | TRBD1 | CASSEALGTGYEKLFF | TGTGCCAGCAGTGAAGCGCTTGGGACAGGGTATGAAAAACTGTTTTTT
few | TRBJ2-7 | TRBV29-1 | TRBD1 | CSVTGGSSYEQYF | TGCAGCGTTACAGGGGGGTCTTCCTACGAGCAGTACTTC
NA | TRBJ1-2 | TRBV12-3/TRBV12-4 | NA | CASSYTPTGSGYGYTF | TGTGCCAGCAGTTACACTCCCACCGGTTCCGGCTATGGCTACACCTTC
NA | TRBJ1-3 | TRBV6-2/TRBV6-3 | TRBD1 | CASSYSIDHPGTETGNTIYF | TGTGCCAGCAGTTACTCGATTGATCACCCCGGGACAGAGACTGGAAACACCATATATTTT
NA | TRBJ1-1 | TRBV29-1 | NA | CSVTGRNTEAFF | TGCAGCGTGACAGGAAGGAACACTGAAGCTTTCTTT
NA | TRBJ1-5 | TRBV7-9 | NA | CASSLTNQPQHF | TGTGCCAGCAGCTTAACTAATCAGCCCCAGCATTTT
NA | TRBJ2-4 | TRBV6-6 | NA | CASSYGVGSSGDIQYF | TGTGCCAGCAGTTACGGGGTGGGTAGCAGTGGAGACATTCAGTACTTC
NA | TRBJ2-7 | TRBV13 | TRBD1 | CASSSIGQGVLSSYEQYF | TGTGCCAGCAGCTCAATCGGGCAGGGGGTGTTGAGCTCCTACGAGCAGTACTTC
NA | TRBJ1-4 | TRBV27 | NA | CASSLRVGEVKNCFF | NA
once | TRBJ2-7 | TRBV29-1 | NA | CSVEKQGSSFYEQYF | TGCAGCGTTGAAAAACAGGGATCGAGTTTCTACGAGCAGTACTTC
NA | TRBJ2-3 | TRBV20-1 | NA | CSAGDNTDTQYF | TGCAGTGCGGGGGACAACACAGATACGCAGTATTTT
once | TRBJ1-3 | TRBV19 | NA | CASRDGGAFGNTIYF | TGTGCCAGTAGAGACGGGGGGGCGTTTGGAAACACCATATATTTT
once | TRBJ2-3 | TRBV5-6 | NA | CASSLGWGRRDTQYF | TGTGCCAGCAGCCTAGGTTGGGGGAGGAGGGATACGCAGTATTTT
NA | TRBJ1-2 | TRBV9 | NA | CASSVVPTGTIGYTF | TGTGCCAGCAGCGTCGTACCAACAGGGACGATTGGCTACACCTTC
NA | TRBJ2-6 | TRBV7-6 | NA | CASSLPPNGGSGANVLTF | TGTGCCAGCAGCTTACCTCCAAACGGGGGCTCTGGGGCCAACGTCCTGACTTTC
NA | TRBJ2-1 | TRBV20-1 | TRBD1 | CSARGDSSYNEQFF | TGCAGTGCTAGAGGGGACAGCTCCTACAATGAGCAGTTCTTC
once | TRBJ2-7 | TRBV2 | TRBD1 | CASSSGTAYEQYF | TGTGCCAGCAGTTCCGGGACAGCCTACGAGCAGTACTTC
NA | TRBJ1-5 | TRBV7-6 | NA | CASSLDPNQPQHF | TGTGCCAGCAGCTTAGACCCTAATCAGCCCCAGCATTTT
NA | TRBJ2-7 | TRBV7-9 | NA | CASSHSYEQYF | TGTGCCAGCAGCCATTCCTACGAGCAGTACTTC
NA | TRBJ2-1 | TRBV27 | NA | CASSLSNDNEQFF | TGTGCCAGCAGTTTATCGAACGACAATGAGCAGTTCTTC
NA | TRBJ2-7 | TRBV2 | TRBD2 | CASIGTSSLPYEQYF | TGTGCCAGCATCGGGACTAGCTCCCTTCCCTACGAGCAGTACTTC
NA | TRBJ2-6 | TRBV12-5 | NA | CASGTPKGLGANVLTF | TGTGCTAGTGGTACCCCGAAAGGGCTCGGGGCCAACGTCCTGACTTTC
NA | TRBJ1-2 | TRBV4-1 | NA | CASTRTEEAGYTF | TGCGCCAGCACCCGGACAGAAGAGGCTGGCTACACCTTC
NA | TRBJ2-4 | TRBV6-6 | NA | CASSRPDRAKNIQYF | TGTGCCAGCAGCCGACCGGACAGAGCCAAAAACATTCAGTACTTC
NA | TRBJ1-1 | TRBV6-1 | NA | CANGTPQREAFF | TGTGCCAACGGCACCCCCCAACGTGAAGCTTTCTTT
NA | TRBJ1-2 | TRBV5-1 | NA | CASSTSPGRELYGYTF | TGCGCCAGCAGCACAAGCCCGGGACGGGAGCTCTATGGCTACACCTTC
NA | TRBJ2-7 | TRBV7-2 | NA | CASSTTGRQVYYEQYF | TGTGCCAGCAGCACTACGGGCCGACAGGTTTACTACGAGCAGTACTTC
NA | TRBJ2-7 | TRBV20-1 | NA | CSARRRDVAYEQYF | TGCAGTGCGAGGCGCCGGGACGTGGCCTACGAGCAGTACTTC
NA | TRBJ2-2 | TRBV27 | NA | CASSSINTGELFF | TGTGCCAGCAGTTCCATTAACACCGGGGAGCTGTTTTTT
NA | TRBJ1-2 | TRBV27 | NA | CASSHVFGQMGDYYGYTF | TGTGCCAGCAGTCACGTATTTGGACAGATGGGGGATTACTATGGCTACACCTTC
NA | TRBJ2-4 | TRBV3-1 | NA | CASSQDLGRKYF | TGTGCCAGCAGCCAAGATCTTGGCAGGAAATACTTC
NA | TRBJ2-5 | TRBV6-2/TRBV6-3 | NA | CASSYEGGDQETQYF | TGTGCCAGCAGTTACGAGGGAGGAGATCAAGAGACCCAGTACTTC
NA | TRBJ1-4 | TRBV4-3 | NA | CASSQEAGRLSEKLFF | TGCGCCAGCAGCCAAGAAGCGGGGCGGTTGAGTGAAAAACTGTTTTTT
NA | TRBJ1-2 | TRBV27 | NA | CASSLSGRNYGYTF | TGTGCCAGCAGTTTATCTGGGCGTAACTATGGCTACACCTTC